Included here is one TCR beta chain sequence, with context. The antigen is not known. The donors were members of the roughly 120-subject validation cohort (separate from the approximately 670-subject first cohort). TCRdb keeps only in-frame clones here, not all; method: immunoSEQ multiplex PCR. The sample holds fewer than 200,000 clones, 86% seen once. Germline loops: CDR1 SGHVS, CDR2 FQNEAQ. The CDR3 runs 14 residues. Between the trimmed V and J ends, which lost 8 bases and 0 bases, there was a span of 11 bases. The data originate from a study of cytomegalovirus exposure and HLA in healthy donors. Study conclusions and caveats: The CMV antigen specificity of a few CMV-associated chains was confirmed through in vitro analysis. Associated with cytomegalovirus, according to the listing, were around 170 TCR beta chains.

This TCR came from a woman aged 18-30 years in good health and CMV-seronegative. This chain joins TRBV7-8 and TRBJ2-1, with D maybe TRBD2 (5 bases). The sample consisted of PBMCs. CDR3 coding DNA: TGTGCCAGCGCTTCTAGCCCCTCCTACAATGAGCAGTTCTTC. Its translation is CASASSPSYNEQFF.